The present TCR beta chain was sequenced within a study of T cells after yellow fever vaccination. TCRdb re-called the 5' RACE reads with MiXCR, one entry per CDR3 protein. The sample has 300,000 or so distinct CDR3 sequences, 7% to 9% seen once; the top ten hold around 17%. Germline V lookup: CDR1 MGHRA, CDR2 YSYEKL. CDR3 length: 16 residues. The V gene lost 1 base and the J gene lost 3 bases, with 16 bases spanning the gap. This TCR derives from a man aged 18-30 years who received the YFV17D yellow fever vaccine. The chain recombines TRBV4-1 with TRBJ2-7; D is unresolved. Here the sequenced sample was PBMCs, taken around 45 days after the first yellow fever vaccination. The CDR3 here is CASSQVNLNQIYEQYF. Here the CDR3 DNA reads TGCGCCAGCAGCCAAGTTAACCTCAACCAAATCTACGAGCAGTACTTC.